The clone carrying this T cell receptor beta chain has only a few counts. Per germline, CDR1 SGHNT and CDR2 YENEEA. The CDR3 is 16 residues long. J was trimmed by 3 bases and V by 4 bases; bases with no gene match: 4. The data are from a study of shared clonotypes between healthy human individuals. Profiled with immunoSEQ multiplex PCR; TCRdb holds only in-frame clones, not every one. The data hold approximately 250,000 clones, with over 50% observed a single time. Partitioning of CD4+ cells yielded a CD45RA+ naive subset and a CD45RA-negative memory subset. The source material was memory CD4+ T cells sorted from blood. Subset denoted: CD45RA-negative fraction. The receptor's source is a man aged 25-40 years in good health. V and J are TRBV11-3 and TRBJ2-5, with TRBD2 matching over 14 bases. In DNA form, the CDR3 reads TGTGCCAGCAGCTCCGGGACTAGCGGGGGAAAAGAGACCCAGTACTTC. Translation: CASSSGTSGGKETQYF.